This T cell receptor beta chain was retrieved from a study of shared clonotypes between healthy human individuals. Profiled with immunoSEQ multiplex PCR; TCRdb holds only in-frame clones, not every one. The sample holds 1,500,000 or so clones, approximately 98.5% seen once. Those who donated were healthy HIV-negative adults, with no recent acute infections or vaccinations reported. Every one of the donors was a Caucasian adult that lived in Nashville, Tennessee. Germline V CDR1 and CDR2: SQVTM, ANQGSEA. This CDR3 is built from 14 residues. The sample consisted of naive CD4+ T cells sorted from blood. The subset denotes: CD45RA+ positively selected. The V gene is TRBV29-1, the J gene TRBJ1-1; 8 positions agree with TRBD1. This clonotype originated in a man younger than 45 in good health. This CDR3 is CSVTLTGANTEAFF. CDR3 nucleotides: TGCAGTGTGACCCTGACAGGGGCCAACACTGAAGCTTTCTTT.